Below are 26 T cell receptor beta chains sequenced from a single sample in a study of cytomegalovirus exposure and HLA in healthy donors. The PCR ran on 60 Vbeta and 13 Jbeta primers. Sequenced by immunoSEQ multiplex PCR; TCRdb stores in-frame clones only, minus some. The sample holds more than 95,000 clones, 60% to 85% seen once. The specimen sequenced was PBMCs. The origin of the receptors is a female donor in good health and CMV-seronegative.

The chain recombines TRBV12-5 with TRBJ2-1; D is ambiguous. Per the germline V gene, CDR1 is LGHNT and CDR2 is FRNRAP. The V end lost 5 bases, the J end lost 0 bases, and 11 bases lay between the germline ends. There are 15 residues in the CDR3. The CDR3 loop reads CASGRALSSYNEQFF. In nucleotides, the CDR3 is TGTGCTAGTGGTCGAGCTTTGAGCTCCTACAATGAGCAGTTCTTC. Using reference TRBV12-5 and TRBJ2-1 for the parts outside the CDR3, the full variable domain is DARVTQTPRHKVTEMGQEVTMRCQPILGHNTVFWYRQTMMQGLELLAYFRNRAPLDDSGMPKDRFSAEMPDATLATLKIQPSEPRDSAVYFCASGRALSSYNEQFFGPGTRLTVL.

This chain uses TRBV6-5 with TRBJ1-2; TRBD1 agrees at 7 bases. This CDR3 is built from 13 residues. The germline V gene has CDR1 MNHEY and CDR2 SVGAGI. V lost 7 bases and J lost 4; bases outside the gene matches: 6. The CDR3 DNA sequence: TGTGCCAGCACACGGACAGGAAGCTATGGCTACACCTTC. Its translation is CASTRTGSYGYTF.

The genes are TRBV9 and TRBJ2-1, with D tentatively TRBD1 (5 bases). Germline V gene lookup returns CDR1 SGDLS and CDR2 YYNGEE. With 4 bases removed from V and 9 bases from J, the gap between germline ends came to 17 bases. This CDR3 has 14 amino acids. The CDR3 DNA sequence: TGTGCCAGCAGCCTAAGAGAAAGGGGTCGTGAGCAGTTCTTC. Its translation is CASSLRERGREQFF.

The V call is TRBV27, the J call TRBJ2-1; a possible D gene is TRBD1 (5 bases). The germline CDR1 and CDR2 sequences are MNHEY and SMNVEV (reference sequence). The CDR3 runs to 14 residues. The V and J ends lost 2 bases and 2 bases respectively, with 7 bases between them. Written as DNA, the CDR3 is TGTGCCAGCAGTTTAAGCAGGGCCTACAATGAGCAGTTCTTC. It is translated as CASSLSRAYNEQFF.

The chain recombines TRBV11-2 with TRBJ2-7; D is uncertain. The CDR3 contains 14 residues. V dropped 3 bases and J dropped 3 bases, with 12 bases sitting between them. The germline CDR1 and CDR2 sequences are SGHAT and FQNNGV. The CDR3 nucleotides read TGTGCCAGCAGCTTGGGCATTGCCATCTACGAGCAGTACTTC. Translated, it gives CASSLGIAIYEQYF.

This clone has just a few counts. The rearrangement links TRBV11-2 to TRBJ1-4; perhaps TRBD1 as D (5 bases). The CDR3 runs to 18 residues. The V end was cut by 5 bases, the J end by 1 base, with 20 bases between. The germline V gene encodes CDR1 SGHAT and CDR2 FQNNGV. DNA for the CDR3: TGTGCCAGCAGCCCCAGTTTCAGGATGGGGCAAACTAATGAAAAACTGTTTTTT. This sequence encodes CASSPSFRMGQTNEKLFF. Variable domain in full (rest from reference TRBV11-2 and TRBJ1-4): EAGVAQSPRYKIIEKRQSVAFWCNPISGHATLYWYQQILGQGPKLLIQFQNNGVVDDSQLPKDRFSAERLKGVDSTLKIQPAKLEDSAVYLCASSPSFRMGQTNEKLFFGSGTQLSVL.

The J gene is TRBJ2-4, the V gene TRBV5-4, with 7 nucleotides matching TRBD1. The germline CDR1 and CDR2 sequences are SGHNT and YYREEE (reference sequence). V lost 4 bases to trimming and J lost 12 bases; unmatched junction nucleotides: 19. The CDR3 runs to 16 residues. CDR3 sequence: CASSPPGTAGGRSQYF. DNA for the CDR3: TGTGCCAGCAGCCCACCGGGGACAGCCGGAGGACGCAGTCAGTACTTC.

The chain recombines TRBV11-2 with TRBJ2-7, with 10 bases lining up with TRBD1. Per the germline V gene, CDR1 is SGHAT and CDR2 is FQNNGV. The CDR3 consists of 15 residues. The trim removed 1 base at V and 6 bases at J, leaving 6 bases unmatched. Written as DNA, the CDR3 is TGTGCCAGCAGCTTAGGTGGGACAGGGGCCGGCGAGCAGTACTTC. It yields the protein CASSLGGTGAGEQYF.

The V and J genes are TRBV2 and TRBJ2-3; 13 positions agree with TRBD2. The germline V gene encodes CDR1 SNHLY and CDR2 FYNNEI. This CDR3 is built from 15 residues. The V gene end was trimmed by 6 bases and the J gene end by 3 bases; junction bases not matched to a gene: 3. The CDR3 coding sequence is TGTGCCAGCAGACCGACTAGCGGGGGGACAGATACGCAGTATTTT. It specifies CASRPTSGGTDTQYF.

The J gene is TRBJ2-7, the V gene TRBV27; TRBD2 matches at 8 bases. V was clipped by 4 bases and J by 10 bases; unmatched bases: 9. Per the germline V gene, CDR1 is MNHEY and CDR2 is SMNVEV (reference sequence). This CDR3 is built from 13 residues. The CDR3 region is CASSYGGDYSQYF. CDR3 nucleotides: TGTGCCAGCAGTTACGGGGGGGACTACAGCCAGTACTTC.

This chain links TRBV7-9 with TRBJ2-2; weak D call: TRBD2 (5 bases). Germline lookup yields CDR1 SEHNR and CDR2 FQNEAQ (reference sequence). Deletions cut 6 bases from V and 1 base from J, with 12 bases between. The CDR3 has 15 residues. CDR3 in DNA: TGTGCCAGCAGTACCCGGGGAAGGAACACCGGGGAGCTGTTTTTT. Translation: CASSTRGRNTGELFF. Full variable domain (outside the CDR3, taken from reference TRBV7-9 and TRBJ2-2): DTGVSQNPRHKITKRGQNVTFRCDPISEHNRLYWYRQTLGQGPEFLTYFQNEAQLEKSRLLSDRFSAERPKGSFSTLEIQRTEQGDSAMYLCASSTRGRNTGELFFGEGSRLTVL.

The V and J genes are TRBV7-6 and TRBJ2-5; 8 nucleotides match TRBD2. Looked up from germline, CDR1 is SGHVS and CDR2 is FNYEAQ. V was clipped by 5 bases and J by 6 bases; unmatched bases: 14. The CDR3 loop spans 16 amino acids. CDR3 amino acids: CASSRLSGGGGQTQYF. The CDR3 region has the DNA TGTGCCAGCAGCCGACTGTCGGGGGGGGGTGGCCAGACCCAGTACTTC.

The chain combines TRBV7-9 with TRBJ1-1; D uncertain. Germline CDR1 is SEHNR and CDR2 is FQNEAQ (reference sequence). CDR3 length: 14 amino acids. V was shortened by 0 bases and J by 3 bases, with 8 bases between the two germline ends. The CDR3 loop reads CASSLARSDTEAFF. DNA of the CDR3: TGTGCCAGCAGCTTAGCCAGGTCCGACACTGAAGCTTTCTTT.

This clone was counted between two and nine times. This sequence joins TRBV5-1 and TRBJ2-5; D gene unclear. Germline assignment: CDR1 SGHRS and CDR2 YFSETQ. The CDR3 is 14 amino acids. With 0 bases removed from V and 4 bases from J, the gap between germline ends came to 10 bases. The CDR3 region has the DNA TGCGCCAGCAGCTTGGGGCTAGTTCCAGAGACCCAGTACTTC. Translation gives CASSLGLVPETQYF. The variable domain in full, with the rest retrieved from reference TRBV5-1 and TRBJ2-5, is KAGVTQTPRYLIKTRGQQVTLSCSPISGHRSVSWYQQTPGQGLQFLFEYFSETQRNKGNFPGRFSGRQFSNSRSEMNVSTLELGDSALYLCASSLGLVPETQYFGPGTRLLVL.

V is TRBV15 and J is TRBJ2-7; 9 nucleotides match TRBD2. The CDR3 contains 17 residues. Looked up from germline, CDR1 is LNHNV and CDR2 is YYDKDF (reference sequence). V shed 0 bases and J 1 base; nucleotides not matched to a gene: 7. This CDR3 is CATSRDTGLAGSYEQYF. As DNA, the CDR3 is TGTGCCACCAGCAGAGATACGGGGCTAGCGGGGTCCTACGAGCAGTACTTC.

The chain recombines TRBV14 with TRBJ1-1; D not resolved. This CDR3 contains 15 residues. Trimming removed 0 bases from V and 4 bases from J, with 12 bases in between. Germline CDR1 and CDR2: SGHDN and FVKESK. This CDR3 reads CASSQETLGSTEAFF. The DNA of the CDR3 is TGTGCCAGCAGCCAAGAAACTCTCGGGAGCACTGAAGCTTTCTTT.

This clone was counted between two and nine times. Written as DNA, the CDR3 is TGTGCCAGCAGCGCAGCTAGCGATTTATACGAGCAGTACTTC. It encodes CASSAASDLYEQYF. The V and J genes are TRBV7-9 and TRBJ2-7; D is perhaps TRBD2 (6 bases). The CDR3 spans 14 residues. V shed 5 bases and J shed 4 bases, with 15 bases lying between them. Per the germline V gene, CDR1 is SEHNR and CDR2 is FQNEAQ (reference sequence).

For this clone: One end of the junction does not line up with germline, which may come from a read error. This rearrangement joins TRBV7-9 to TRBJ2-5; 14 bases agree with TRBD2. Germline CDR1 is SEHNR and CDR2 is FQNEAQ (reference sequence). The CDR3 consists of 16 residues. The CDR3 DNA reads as TGTTCCAGCAGCTTAGGGACTAGCGGGAGTCCAGAGACCCAGTACTTC. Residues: CSSSLGTSGSPETQYF.

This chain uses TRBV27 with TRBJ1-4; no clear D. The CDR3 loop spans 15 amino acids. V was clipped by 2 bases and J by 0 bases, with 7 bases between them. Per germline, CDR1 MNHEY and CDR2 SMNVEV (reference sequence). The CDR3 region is CASSLGQATNEKLFF. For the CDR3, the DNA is TGTGCCAGCAGTTTAGGGCAGGCAACTAATGAAAAACTGTTTTTT.

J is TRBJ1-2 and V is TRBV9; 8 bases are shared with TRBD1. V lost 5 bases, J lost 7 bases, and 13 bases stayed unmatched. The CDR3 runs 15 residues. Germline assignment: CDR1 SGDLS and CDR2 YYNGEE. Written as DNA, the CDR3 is TGTGCCAGCAGTAACAGGGGGATCGGTTCAGGTGGCTACACCTTC. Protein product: CASSNRGIGSGGYTF. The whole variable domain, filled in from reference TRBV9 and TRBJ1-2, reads DSGVTQTPKHLITATGQRVTLRCSPRSGDLSVYWYQQSLDQGLQFLIQYYNGEERAKGNILERFSAQQFPDLHSELNLSSLELGDSALYFCASSNRGIGSGGYTFGSGTRLTVV.

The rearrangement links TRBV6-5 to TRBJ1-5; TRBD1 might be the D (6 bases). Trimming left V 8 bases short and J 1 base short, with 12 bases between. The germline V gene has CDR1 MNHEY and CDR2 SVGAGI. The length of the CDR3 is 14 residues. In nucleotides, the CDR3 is TGTGCCAGCGGCCTGAGGGGGAGCAATCAGCCCCAGCATTTT. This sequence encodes CASGLRGSNQPQHF.

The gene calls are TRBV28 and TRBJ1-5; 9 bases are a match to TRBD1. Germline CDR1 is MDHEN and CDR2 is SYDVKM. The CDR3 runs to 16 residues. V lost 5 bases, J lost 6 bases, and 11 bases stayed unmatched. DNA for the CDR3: TGTGCCAGCAGTCCCGCCGGGACAGGGTCAAGTCAGCCCCAGCATTTT. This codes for CASSPAGTGSSQPQHF.

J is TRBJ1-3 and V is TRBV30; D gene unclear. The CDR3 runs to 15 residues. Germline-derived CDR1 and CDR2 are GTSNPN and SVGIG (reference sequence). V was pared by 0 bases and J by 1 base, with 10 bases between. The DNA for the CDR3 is TGTGCCTGGAGTGTAACAGTGCGTTCTGGAAACACCATATATTTT. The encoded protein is CAWSVTVRSGNTIYF.

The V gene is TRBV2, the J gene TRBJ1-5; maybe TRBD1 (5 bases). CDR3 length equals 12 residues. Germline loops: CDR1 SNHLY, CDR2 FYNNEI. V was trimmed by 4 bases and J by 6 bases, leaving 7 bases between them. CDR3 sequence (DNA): TGTGCCAGCAGTGGACAGCTTCAGCCCCAGCATTTT. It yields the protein CASSGQLQPQHF.

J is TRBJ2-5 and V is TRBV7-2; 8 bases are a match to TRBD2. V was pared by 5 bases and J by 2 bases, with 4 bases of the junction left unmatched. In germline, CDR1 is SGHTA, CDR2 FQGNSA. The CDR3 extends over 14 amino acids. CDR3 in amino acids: CASSIRGGQETQYF. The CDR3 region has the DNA TGTGCCAGCAGCATCCGGGGGGGGCAAGAGACCCAGTACTTC. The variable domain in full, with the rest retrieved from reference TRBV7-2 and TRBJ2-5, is GAGVSQSPSNKVTEKGKDVELRCDPISGHTALYWYRQSLGQGLEFLIYFQGNSAPDKSGLPSDRFSAERTGGSVSTLTIQRTQQEDSAVYLCASSIRGGQETQYFGPGTRLLVL.

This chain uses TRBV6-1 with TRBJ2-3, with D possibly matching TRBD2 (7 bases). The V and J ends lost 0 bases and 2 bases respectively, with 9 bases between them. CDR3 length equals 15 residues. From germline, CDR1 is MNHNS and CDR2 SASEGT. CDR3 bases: TGTGCCAGCAGTGAAGCGGGGGGGCTCACAGATACGCAGTATTTT. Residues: CASSEAGGLTDTQYF.